The 20 T cell receptor beta chains below were found in one sample sequenced in a study of T cell clones after liver transplantation. TCRdb's table, derived via immunoSEQ multiplex PCR, lists solely in-frame clones and lacks some. In the table there are around 78,000 clones, less than 85% of which are singletons. Here the sequenced sample was CD4+ T cells from blood, taken at the 22-month timepoint. The receptor set was obtained from a human patient who received a liver transplant. Some T cells here may be from the graft donor.

The V and J genes are TRBV7-2 and TRBJ1-6, with TRBD1 as a possible D gene (6 bases). Trimming pared 3 bases from V and 7 bases from J, leaving 13 bases between. The CDR3 totals 15 residues. Per germline, CDR1 SGHTA and CDR2 FQGNSA. The CDR3 bases are TGTGCCAGCAGCTTTGACGGACAGAGCAATTCACCCCTCCACTTT. It yields the protein CASSFDGQSNSPLHF.

This rearrangement joins TRBV28 to TRBJ2-1; D is undetermined. Trimming removed 7 bases at V and 0 bases at J, with 7 bases between. Germline V gene sequence: CDR1 MDHEN, CDR2 SYDVKM. This CDR3 is built from 13 residues. CDR3 bases: TGTGCCAGCAATTCTGGCTCCTACAATGAGCAGTTCTTC. Translating gives CASNSGSYNEQFF.

V is TRBV7-9 and J is TRBJ2-7, with D unresolved. V was cut by 5 bases and J by 7 bases, with 9 bases left in between. The CDR3 has 11 residues. Per the germline V gene, CDR1 is SEHNR and CDR2 is FQNEAQ (reference sequence). The CDR3 DNA reads TGTGCCAGCAGCGTTCAGAAGGAGCAGTACTTC. Translated: CASSVQKEQYF.

V and J are TRBV7-9 and TRBJ2-3, with 7 bases lining up with TRBD1. CDR3 length: 14 amino acids. Germline V gives CDR1 SEHNR, CDR2 FQNEAQ (reference sequence). The V gene end was trimmed by 5 bases and the J gene end by 5 bases; junction bases not matched to a gene: 7. The CDR3 loop is CASSPGTEGDTQYF. The CDR3 nucleotides are TGTGCCAGCAGCCCCGGGACAGAAGGAGATACGCAGTATTTT. Full variable domain (outside the CDR3, taken from reference TRBV7-9 and TRBJ2-3): DTGVSQNPRHKITKRGQNVTFRCDPISEHNRLYWYRQTLGQGPEFLTYFQNEAQLEKSRLLSDRFSAERPKGSFSTLEIQRTEQGDSAMYLCASSPGTEGDTQYFGPGTRLTVL.

CDR3 sequence: CASSLDRTGINGYTF. Here the CDR3 DNA reads TGTGCCAGCAGCTTAGACCGGACAGGGATCAATGGCTACACCTTC. J is TRBJ1-2 and V is TRBV7-9; TRBD1 matches at 8 bases. The CDR3 is 15 residues long. Germline CDR1 is SEHNR and CDR2 is FQNEAQ (reference sequence). V lost 1 base, J lost 6 bases, and 7 bases stayed unmatched.

This sequence joins TRBV6-5 and TRBJ2-7; 7 bases are a match to TRBD1. The V and J ends lost 0 bases and 5 bases, in that order; junction bases with no gene match: 10. The V gene's germline CDR1 is MNHEY and CDR2 SVGAGI. This CDR3 is 16 amino acids long. For the CDR3, the DNA is TGTGCCAGCAGTTACTCGTTACAGGGGTTGATCCACGAGCAGTACTTC. It translates to CASSYSLQGLIHEQYF.

The V gene is TRBV5-6, the J gene TRBJ2-7; 11 nucleotides agree with TRBD1. The CDR3 has 16 amino acids. V lost 3 bases and J lost 4; bases outside the gene matches: 9. Per germline, CDR1 SGHDT and CDR2 YYEEEE. In nucleotides, the CDR3 is TGTGCCAGCAGCTCCGGGACAGGGGGAACGTTTTACGAGCAGTACTTC. Its protein is CASSSGTGGTFYEQYF.

CDR3 nucleotide sequence: TGTGCCAGCAGCCAAGATTGGGCCACACCGGGCTACGAGCAGTACTTC. As protein: CASSQDWATPGYEQYF. The chain links TRBV4-2 to TRBJ2-5; no firm D call. The J call may be wrong; the DNA end is better matched by TRBJ2-7. Germline V gene sequence: CDR1 LGHNA, CDR2 YNFKEQ. The CDR3 is 16 amino acids.

This clone occurred once. V and J are TRBV30 and TRBJ2-1; D ambiguous. The CDR3 length is 12 residues. CDR1 and CDR2 from the germline V gene are GTSNPN and SVGIG (reference sequence). The ends were cut back, 7 bases at V and 7 bases at J, with 14 bases in the middle. The CDR3 sequence: CALTKNLNEQFF. CDR3 sequence (DNA): TGTGCCTTGACAAAGAACTTGAATGAGCAGTTCTTC.

J is TRBJ2-1 and V is TRBV30; D is possibly TRBD1 or TRBD2 (5 bases each). The V gene's germline CDR1 is GTSNPN and CDR2 SVGIG (reference sequence). The length of the CDR3 is 13 residues. The chain's CDR3 is CAWDRGSYNEQFF. The CDR3 nucleotides are TGTGCTTGGGACCGAGGGTCATACAATGAGCAGTTCTTC.

As regards this clone: This is likely a read error, given that the CDR3 carries no conserved phenylalanine or tryptophan at its end. Because the CDR3's place on the DNA is in doubt, the DNA is left out and the CDR3 is given as listed by TCRdb. The chain carries TRBV6-5 and TRBJ1-1. Germline assignment: CDR1 MNHEY and CDR2 SVGAGI. Both ends counted, the CDR3 spans 9 residues. CDR3 amino acids: CASSYGRAL.

CDR3 sequence: CSAGGDSEAFF. The CDR3 DNA sequence: TGCAGTGCTGGAGGGGACAGTGAAGCTTTCTTT. The chain uses TRBV20-1 and TRBJ1-1, with 7 bases lining up with TRBD1. The CDR3 has 11 residues. Germline CDR1 DFQATT, CDR2 SNEGSKA (reference sequence). With 5 bases clipped from V and 7 bases from J, the junction kept 4 bases outside the gene matches.

Only one count was recorded for this clone. The chain carries TRBV9 and TRBJ2-5; a possible D gene is TRBD2 (6 bases). The CDR3 consists of 14 residues. Trimming pared 3 bases from V and 5 bases from J, leaving 14 bases between. CDR1 and CDR2 from the germline V gene are SGDLS and YYNGEE. CDR3 nucleotides: TGTGCCAGCAGCGAGGGACTGACGAGGGAGACCCAGTACTTC. Its translation: CASSEGLTRETQYF.

J is TRBJ2-2 and V is TRBV18; 7 bases are a match to TRBD1. J lost 4 bases, V lost 3 bases, and 8 bases had no gene match. Germline V CDR1 and CDR2: KGHSH, LQKENI. CDR3 size: 16 residues. The CDR3 DNA is TGTGCCAGCTCACCTTCCGGGACAGTAAGCACCGGGGAGCTGTTTTTT. Translating it yields CASSPSGTVSTGELFF.

This clone has more than one count but fewer than ten. The junction and the germline gene differ at one end; a read error may be behind it. The chain uses TRBV5-3 and TRBJ1-5; D gene uncertain. TRBV5-3 is recorded as an ORF, its role being uncertain. The CDR3 is made up of 11 amino acids. In DNA, the CDR3 is TGTGCCAGAATCGTCTGGTGGCAGGCCCGTTTT. It specifies CARIVWWQARF.

The CDR3 region has the DNA TGTGCCAGCATCCCCCCCGGGAGACGTAATGAGCAGTTCTTC. Residues: CASIPPGRRNEQFF. The chain employs TRBV2 and TRBJ2-1; D may be TRBD2 (6 bases). The length of the CDR3 is 14 residues. The germline V and J ends were trimmed by 7 bases and 7 bases, with 17 bases remaining between them. The V gene's germline CDR1 is SNHLY and CDR2 FYNNEI. Variable domain in full (rest from reference TRBV2 and TRBJ2-1): EPEVTQTPSHQVTQMGQEVILRCVPISNHLYFYWYRQILGQKVEFLVSFYNNEISEKSEIFDDQFSVERPDGSNFTLKIRSTKLEDSAMYFCASIPPGRRNEQFFGPGTRLTVL.

The rearrangement joins TRBV5-4 to TRBJ2-3; no firm D call. With 0 bases removed from V and 5 bases from J, the gap between germline ends came to 7 bases. Germline CDR1 is SGHNT and CDR2 is YYREEE (reference sequence). This CDR3 spans 13 amino acids. The CDR3 region is CASSLANLDTQYF. The CDR3 DNA follows: TGTGCCAGCAGCTTGGCTAACCTAGATACGCAGTATTTT. The full variable domain, its missing parts supplied by reference TRBV5-4 and TRBJ2-3, is ETGVTQSPTHLIKTRGQQVTLRCSSQSGHNTVSWYQQALGQGPQFIFQYYREEENGRGNFPPRFSGLQFPNYSSELNVNALELDDSALYLCASSLANLDTQYFGPGTRLTVL.

The chain links TRBV15 to TRBJ1-5; D gene unclear. Trimming took 1 base from V and 4 from J, leaving 14 bases between them. The CDR3 runs to 16 residues. Germline V CDR1 and CDR2: LNHNV, YYDKDF (reference sequence). DNA of the CDR3: TGTGCCACCAGCAGAGGGGTTGGAGCGAGAAATCAGCCCCAGCATTTT. Its translation: CATSRGVGARNQPQHF.

The rearrangement joins TRBV4-1 to TRBJ2-2; 9 nucleotides line up with TRBD1. Trimming removed 2 bases from V and 5 bases from J; junction bases left unmatched: 9. This CDR3 has 17 residues. Germline CDR1 is MGHRA and CDR2 is YSYEKL. CDR3 sequence: CASSQRSGQGWTGELFF. The CDR3 DNA reads as TGCGCCAGCAGCCAACGTTCGGGACAGGGTTGGACCGGGGAGCTGTTTTTT.

A single count supports this clone. The rearrangement uses TRBV7-2 and TRBJ2-5, with a possible D match to TRBD1 (6 bases). Germline V gene sequence: CDR1 SGHTA, CDR2 FQGNSA. The CDR3 contains 14 residues. V gave up 3 bases and J gave up 5 bases, with 13 bases separating them. This CDR3 reads CASSFNRAQETQYF. CDR3 DNA sequence: TGTGCCAGCAGCTTCAACAGGGCACAGGAGACCCAGTACTTC.